The 30 T cell receptor beta chains in this list originate from one sample, sequenced in a study of glioma-infiltrating T cells. TCR alpha and beta CDR3 regions were amplified from RNA using iRepertoire nested multiplex PCR. In TCRdb, the multiplex PCR reads were re-called with MiXCR into one record per CDR3 protein. Of 100,000 to 150,000 distinct CDR3 sequences listed, 20% to 25% are singletons. Sequenced input: glioma tissue, nonneoplastic brain tissue, or PBMCs (not recorded which). The receptor source for this set is a human donor with low-grade glioma or glioblastoma, undergoing nonglioma brain surgery, or in good health (not recorded which).

The genes are TRBV7-3 and TRBJ2-6; D might be TRBD1 (6 bases). The germline V gene encodes CDR1 SGHTA and CDR2 FQGTGA. This CDR3 spans 19 amino acids. V lost 0 bases and J 0 bases, leaving 15 bases between the germline ends. The DNA for the CDR3 is TGTGCCAGCAGCTTAACCCCCCAGGGGATTGGCTCTGGGGCCAACGTCCTGACTTTC. Its protein product is CASSLTPQGIGSGANVLTF.

This clonotype was counted ten times or more. DNA for the CDR3: TGTGCCATCGAAACTAGCGGGAGGGGGACCGGGGAGCTGTTTTTT. The encoded protein is CAIETSGRGTGELFF. This chain uses TRBV12-3 or TRBV12-4 with TRBJ2-2; TRBD2 matches at 13 bases. There are 15 residues in the CDR3. V lost 10 bases, J lost 5 bases, and 7 bases stayed unmatched.

This clonotype turned up a few times. The rearrangement uses TRBV7-3 and TRBJ2-5; D perhaps matches TRBD1 (6 bases). This CDR3 contains 15 residues. The germline gives CDR1 SGHTA, CDR2 FQGTGA. The V and J ends lost 5 bases and 1 base respectively, with 14 bases between them. CDR3 bases: TGTGCCAGCAGCGAAAACACAGGGATCCAAGAGACCCAGTACTTC. Translating gives CASSENTGIQETQYF.

Details on this clonotype: A read error may be the cause here, since a much bigger clone is one base away. The chain links TRBV25-1 to TRBJ2-2; unclear D gene. The germline CDR1 and CDR2 sequences are MGHDK and SYGVNS. This CDR3 spans 13 amino acids. The CDR3 spells CASREFSTGELFF. CDR3 in DNA: TGTGCCAGCCGTGAATTTAGCACCGGGGAGCTGTTTTTT.

This clonotype was counted ten times or more. The chain carries TRBV24-1 and TRBJ2-3; maybe TRBD2 (6 bases). The CDR3 consists of 14 residues. Trimming stripped 4 bases from V and 8 bases from J, with 15 bases between. Germline values: CDR1 KGHDR, CDR2 SFDVKD. The CDR3 loop is CATSDPAQGLTQYF. In DNA form, the CDR3 reads TGTGCCACCAGTGACCCCGCCCAGGGACTTACGCAGTATTTT.

Only one count was recorded for this clonotype. A read error may explain this, as a much larger clone is one base away. This sequence joins TRBV7-2 and TRBJ2-6, with D maybe TRBD1 (6 bases). The CDR3 covers 17 residues. V lost 6 bases to trimming and J lost 3 bases, with 18 bases between them. In germline, CDR1 is SGHTA, CDR2 FQGNSA. The DNA of the CDR3 is TGTGCCAGCAGATTCAACCTACAGGGTTTTGGGGCCAACGTCCTGACTTTC. Encoded protein: CASRFNLQGFGANVLTF.

Concerning this clonotype: A much larger clone differs from this one at a single base, so this may be a read error. The V call is TRBV7-2, the J call TRBJ2-5; the D is unclear. Germline-derived CDR1 and CDR2 are SGHTA and FQGNSA. Trimming pared 3 bases from V and 4 bases from J, leaving 15 bases between. CDR3 size: 15 residues. CDR3 bases: TGTGCCAGCAGCTTTTACGGCAAGGTGCGAGAGACCCAGTACTTC. This encodes CASSFYGKVRETQYF.

Many counts were recorded for this clonotype. This chain links TRBV6-6 with TRBJ1-2, with D unresolved. Germline lookup yields CDR1 MNHNY and CDR2 SVGAGI (reference sequence). V gave up 0 bases and J gave up 8 bases, with 13 bases separating them. CDR3 length equals 14 residues. The CDR3 protein is CASSYSRTGPGYTF. The CDR3 DNA is TGTGCCAGCAGTTACTCCCGGACGGGTCCGGGCTACACCTTC.

This clonotype was counted only a few times. V gene TRBV24-1 combines with J gene TRBJ2-3; D gene ambiguous. Germline V gives CDR1 KGHDR, CDR2 SFDVKD. V shed 2 bases and J shed 3 bases, with 8 bases lying between them. This CDR3 spans 14 amino acids. CDR3 nucleotides: TGTGCCACCAGTGATTCTAGTGGGACAGATACGCAGTATTTT. Protein product: CATSDSSGTDTQYF.

This clonotype was recorded at least ten times. The chain uses TRBV7-2 and TRBJ1-3; D unclear. V lost 0 bases to trimming and J lost 2 bases, with 8 bases between them. The CDR3 covers 15 residues. Germline assignment: CDR1 SGHTA and CDR2 FQGNSA. This CDR3 is CASSLAGMTGNTIYF. The CDR3 DNA follows: TGTGCCAGCAGCTTAGCCGGGATGACTGGAAACACCATATATTTT.

This clonotype was counted ten times or more. CDR3 sequence: CASSWGGTSGTYEQYF. DNA of the CDR3: TGTGCCAGCAGCTGGGGGGGGACTAGCGGAACCTACGAGCAGTACTTC. The chain joins TRBV7-2 to TRBJ2-7, with 11 bases lining up with TRBD2. This CDR3 is 16 amino acids long. The V gene's germline CDR1 is SGHTA and CDR2 FQGNSA. V gave up 4 bases and J gave up 2 bases; unmatched junction bases: 7.

A note on this clonotype: A much bigger clone sits one base away, suggesting this may be a read error. The DNA of the CDR3 is TGTGCCAGCTCACTAGCCGGGACAGGGAGGGATGGCTACACCTTC. Amino acids: CASSLAGTGRDGYTF. The V and J genes are TRBV18 and TRBJ1-2; 9 bases agree with TRBD1. After removal of 4 bases from V and 6 bases from J, the junction contained 9 bases not matched to a gene. There are 15 residues in the CDR3. Germline V CDR1 and CDR2: KGHSH, LQKENI.

Concerning this clonotype itself: As the CDR3 is not closed by the conserved phenylalanine or tryptophan, this likely results from a read error. CDR3 DNA: TGCAGTGCAACCGCCCTACTAGCGGGGCTACAAGAGACACAGTACCTC. Residues: CSATALLAGLQETQYL. The rearrangement joins TRBV20-1 to TRBJ2-5; 10 nucleotides align to TRBD2. CDR1 is DFQATT and CDR2 is SNEGSKA in the germline V gene (reference sequence). The CDR3 loop spans 16 amino acids.

This clonotype has ten or more counts. J is TRBJ2-3 and V is TRBV6-2 or TRBV6-3; D is ambiguous. Germline V gene data show CDR1 as MNHEY and CDR2 as SVGEGT. The CDR3 loop spans 13 amino acids. Trimming shortened V by 6 bases and J by 0 bases, and 7 bases separated the two germline ends. The CDR3, as DNA: TGTGCCAGCAGGATCTTGAGCACAGATACGCAGTATTTT. It codes for CASRILSTDTQYF.

This clonotype has only a few counts. The chain combines TRBV20-1 with TRBJ2-5, with TRBD2 matching over 8 bases. Germline-derived CDR1 and CDR2 are DFQATT and SNEGSKA (reference sequence). The CDR3 is 15 residues long. V lost 5 bases, J lost 7 bases, and 15 bases stayed unmatched. The CDR3 DNA reads as TGCAGTGCTGGAAGGGCAGCGGGAGACTCAGGGACCCAGTACTTC. Residues: CSAGRAAGDSGTQYF.

The CDR3, as DNA: TGTGCCAGCAGCGGGGGACTAGCGATAAACACAGATACGCAGTATTTT. Translating gives CASSGGLAINTDTQYF. This rearrangement joins TRBV5-6 to TRBJ2-3; 10 bases align to TRBD2. CDR1 and CDR2 from the germline V gene are SGHDT and YYEEEE. The CDR3 runs to 16 residues. The J segment lost 2 bases and the V segment lost 4 bases, leaving 7 bases of the junction unmatched.

This clonotype was counted many times. V is TRBV19 and J is TRBJ2-1; possibly TRBD2 for D (6 bases). Germline CDR1 is LNHDA and CDR2 is SQIVND (reference sequence). The CDR3 is made up of 14 amino acids. V shed 5 bases and J shed 7 bases, with 15 bases lying between them. CDR3 DNA: TGTGCCAGTAGTCCGCGACTAGGGAAAAATGAGCAGTTCTTC. Translating it yields CASSPRLGKNEQFF.

By proportion, this clonotype is medium-sized. This chain's CDR3 is CATSRGQGAGEQYF. CDR3 coding DNA: TGTGCCACCAGCAGAGGACAGGGGGCAGGAGAGCAGTACTTC. The rearrangement joins TRBV15 to TRBJ2-7, with 10 positions matching TRBD1. Trimming cost V 1 base and J 7 bases; bases outside gene matches: 4. Germline V gene sequence: CDR1 LNHNV, CDR2 YYDKDF (reference sequence). The CDR3 covers 14 residues.

The table lists this clonotype with many counts. The chain combines TRBV29-1 with TRBJ1-2; 11 nucleotides align to TRBD1. Germline CDR1 is SQVTM and CDR2 is ANQGSEA. The CDR3 is 16 residues long. V shed 1 base and J 4 bases; nucleotides not matched to a gene: 8. The CDR3 reads CSVEVLDRGRGYGYTF. The CDR3 nucleotides read TGCAGCGTTGAAGTGTTGGACAGGGGGCGCGGCTATGGCTACACCTTC.

The table lists this clonotype with many counts. The rearrangement uses TRBV7-9 and TRBJ1-2, with unresolved D. The CDR3 totals 14 residues. Germline CDR1 reads SEHNR; CDR2 reads FQNEAQ (reference sequence). Deletions cut 1 base from V and 4 bases from J, with 10 bases between. The CDR3 loop reads CASSLVGPSYGYTF. The CDR3 DNA follows: TGTGCCAGCAGCTTAGTTGGGCCCTCCTATGGCTACACCTTC.

This clonotype was seen repeatedly, ten times or more. The gene calls are TRBV20-1 and TRBJ2-7, with 8 bases matching TRBD2. This CDR3 is built from 14 residues. The V and J ends lost 1 base and 3 bases, in that order; junction bases with no gene match: 5. Germline V gene sequence: CDR1 DFQATT, CDR2 SNEGSKA (reference sequence). The CDR3 loop is CSARGELAGYEQYF. CDR3 bases: TGCAGTGCTAGAGGGGAGCTAGCGGGCTACGAGCAGTACTTC.

On this clonotype: The junction departs from the called germline gene at one end, perhaps through a read error. This rearrangement joins TRBV20-1 to TRBJ2-3; D gene ambiguous. This CDR3 region has 12 residues. The germline gives CDR1 DFQATT, CDR2 SNEGSKA (reference sequence). CDR3 residues: CRAPGVLAPPSF. Written as DNA, the CDR3 is TGCCGTGCCCCTGGGGTCCTCGCTCCGCCGTCTTTT.

This clonotype was found many times. The chain joins TRBV6-1 to TRBJ2-1; perhaps TRBD2 as D (5 bases). V gave up 6 bases and J gave up 0 bases, with 12 bases separating them. Germline lookup yields CDR1 MNHNS and CDR2 SASEGT. The length of the CDR3 is 15 residues. DNA of the CDR3: TGTGCCAGCAGCCCAGGACTCAACTCCTACAATGAGCAGTTCTTC. This translates into CASSPGLNSYNEQFF.

With regard to this clonotype: A much larger clone is a single base away; this may be a read error. This CDR3 fails to terminate in the conserved phenylalanine or tryptophan, so it likely reflects a read error. The chain joins TRBV27 to TRBJ1-2; D is unclear. The CDR3 totals 13 residues. Trimming pared 6 bases from V and 3 bases from J, leaving 11 bases between. Germline V gives CDR1 MNHEY, CDR2 SMNVEV (reference sequence). CDR3 region: CASSRTEYYGYTL. For the CDR3, the DNA is TGTGCCAGCAGCCGGACCGAATACTATGGCTACACCCTC.

This clonotype was seen many times. The chain recombines TRBV19 with TRBJ1-4, with 7 bases aligning to TRBD1. The ends lost 8 bases at V and 0 bases at J; junction bases unmatched: 3. Germline V gene lookup returns CDR1 LNHDA and CDR2 SQIVND (reference sequence). The CDR3 spans 14 residues. The CDR3 reads CASGGTATNEKLFF. DNA of the CDR3: TGTGCCAGTGGGGGGACAGCAACTAATGAAAAACTGTTTTTT.

This clonotype was seen ten or more times. This chain uses TRBV18 with TRBJ2-1, with D possibly TRBD2 on 6 matching bases. Trimming took off 3 bases at V and 7 bases at J, with 10 bases between the two ends. The CDR3 is made up of 13 amino acids. Germline assignment: CDR1 KGHSH and CDR2 LQKENI. CDR3 nucleotide sequence: TGTGCCAGCTCACCTCGGGAGTTTAATGAGCAGTTCTTC. Its protein product is CASSPREFNEQFF.

At least ten counts were recorded for this clonotype. The chain's CDR3 is CSARDYPRDEQYF. Here the CDR3 DNA reads TGCAGTGCTAGAGATTACCCCCGGGACGAGCAGTACTTC. V is TRBV20-1 and J is TRBJ2-7; D is undetermined. The CDR3 is 13 residues long. The germline V and J ends were trimmed by 0 bases and 5 bases, with 11 bases remaining between them. Germline lookup yields CDR1 DFQATT and CDR2 SNEGSKA (reference sequence).

This clonotype was counted between two and nine times. This rearrangement joins TRBV11-1 to TRBJ2-1, with D maybe TRBD1 (6 bases). CDR1 is SGHAT and CDR2 is FQDESV in the germline V gene (reference sequence). The CDR3 totals 13 residues. The germline V and J ends were trimmed by 8 bases and 9 bases, with 17 bases remaining between them. The CDR3 loop is CASVYRRGGEQFF. DNA for the CDR3: TGTGCCAGCGTCTATAGACGAGGGGGTGAGCAGTTCTTC.

To note about this clonotype: The CDR3 ends on some other residue instead of the conserved phenylalanine or tryptophan, so this is likely a read error. The rearrangement links TRBV7-2 to TRBJ2-7, with no clear D. V was trimmed by 1 base and J by 4 bases, leaving 11 bases between them. The germline CDR1 and CDR2 sequences are SGHTA and FQGNSA. This CDR3 has 14 residues. The CDR3 loop is CASSLDSMGYEQYL. CDR3 nucleotides: TGTGCCAGCAGCTTAGATAGCATGGGGTACGAGCAGTACTTG.

This clonotype was detected only once. With a much larger clone just one base away, this may be a read error. The chain has TRBV7-2 and TRBJ2-6, with 7 positions matching TRBD1. The germline CDR1 and CDR2 sequences are SGHTA and FQGNSA. CDR3 size: 18 residues. Here the CDR3 DNA reads TGTTCCAGCAGCTTAGAGAGACAGGGTTACTCTGGGGCCAACGTCCTGACTTTC. Translation: CSSSLERQGYSGANVLTF.